A single T cell receptor (beta chain) is shown here with its context. Its antigen remains unidentified. TCRdb fed the 5' RACE reads into MiXCR, producing one record per CDR3 protein. The table lists about 530,000 distinct CDR3 sequences, around 24% of them singletons. With 6 bases clipped from V and 0 bases from J, the junction kept 7 bases outside the gene matches. This CDR3 has 15 residues. CDR1 and CDR2 from the germline V gene are KGHSH and LQKENI. This sample was taken from a study of identical twins. The study, taken as a whole, reports: Out-of-frame sharing of TCR alpha in monozygotic twins was underestimated by models. The same donors were not followed; conclusions instead depended on cross-sectional statistical analysis.

This same sample was also taken into another study, of yellow fever vaccine responses in identical twins.

The rearrangement uses TRBV18 and TRBJ2-7, with 8 nucleotides matching TRBD1. This sequence was found in a woman under 30 in good health. What was sequenced was CD4+ T cells sorted from blood. CDR3 nucleotide sequence: TGTGCCAGCTCCGCCGGGACAGGTACCTCCTACGAGCAGTACGTC. As protein: CASSAGTGTSYEQYV.